The 5 T cell receptor beta chains listed next were all sequenced from one sample in a study of blood T cell repertoires in COVID-19. Generated by immunoSEQ multiplex PCR, the TCRdb table keeps only in-frame clones and is missing some. The sample lists over 200,000 clones, roughly 89% occurring once. Sequenced sample: peripheral blood. Receptors were obtained from a man younger than 45 who had recovered from COVID-19.

The chain joins TRBV3-1 (or the pseudogene TRBV3-2) to TRBJ2-7, with D perhaps matching TRBD1 (5 bases). The CDR3 sequence is 14 residues long. V was trimmed by 4 bases and J by 1 base, leaving 11 bases between them. Germline V gives CDR1 LGHDT, CDR2 YNNKEL (reference sequence). The CDR3 coding sequence is TGTGCCAGCAGCCCGAGACAGTCTTCCTACGAGCAGTACTTC. This sequence encodes CASSPRQSSYEQYF.

The rearrangement links TRBV19 to TRBJ1-1, with a tentative D call TRBD1 (6 bases). CDR1 is LNHDA, CDR2 SQIVND, per germline (reference sequence). Trimming removed 10 bases from V and 5 bases from J, with 17 bases in between. There are 13 residues in the CDR3. The CDR3 sequence is CATLNRETTEAFF. CDR3 DNA sequence: TGTGCCACATTAAACAGGGAGACTACTGAAGCTTTCTTT.

This chain joins TRBV19 and TRBJ2-7; 7 bases agree with TRBD1. The ends lost 4 bases at V and 7 bases at J; junction bases unmatched: 16. The CDR3 has 16 amino acids. Germline CDR1 LNHDA, CDR2 SQIVND (reference sequence). DNA for the CDR3: TGTGCCAGTAGTAGAGGGGGACAGCGCCCCAGGGGGGAGCAGTACTTC. Its protein is CASSRGGQRPRGEQYF.

The rearrangement joins TRBV18 to TRBJ2-3; TRBD1 aligns across 7 bases. CDR1 and CDR2 (germline): KGHSH, LQKENI. V trimming: 6 bases; J trimming: 0 bases; junction bases outside the gene matches: 6. This CDR3 spans 15 amino acids. CDR3 sequence: CASSREQGSTDTQYF. In DNA, the CDR3 is TGTGCCAGCTCGCGTGAACAGGGGAGCACAGATACGCAGTATTTT.

This sequence joins TRBV19 and TRBJ1-5, with D possibly being TRBD1 (6 bases). Trimming removed 11 bases from V and 3 bases from J, with 11 bases in between. The CDR3 covers 12 residues. CDR1 and CDR2 (germline): LNHDA, SQIVND (reference sequence). CDR3 amino acids: CAGGQINQPQHF. For the CDR3, the DNA is TGTGCCGGAGGACAGATCAATCAGCCCCAGCATTTT.